This TCR beta chain was captured by sequencing in a study of blood T cell repertoires in COVID-19. Trimming cost V 2 bases and J 8 bases, with 16 bases left between them. Germline V gene data show CDR1 as MNHEY and CDR2 as SVGAGI. There are 16 residues in the CDR3. Measured with immunoSEQ multiplex PCR; TCRdb has only the in-frame clones, and not every one. The repertoire consists of about 220,000 clones, with approximately 83% occurring once and the leading ten covering about 3.4%. Source material: PBMCs or T cells enriched from blood (not recorded which). This TCR came from a woman aged 55 to 70 who had recovered from COVID-19. This chain connects TRBV6-5 to TRBJ1-6, with D hard to call. CDR3 in amino acids: CASSYEPPSRDSPLHF. The CDR3 nucleotides are TGTGCCAGCAGTTACGAGCCGCCGAGTCGGGATTCACCCCTCCACTTT.